This T cell receptor (beta chain) emerged from a study of control samples from healthy donors and cancer patients. J gave up 4 bases and V 0 bases, and 7 bases lay outside the gene matches. Germline values: CDR1 PRHDT, CDR2 FYEKMQ (reference sequence). CDR3 length equals 17 residues. Sequenced by immunoSEQ multiplex PCR; TCRdb stores in-frame clones only, minus some. The data show fewer than 95,000 clones, with about 84% seen just once and around 2.1% held by the top ten. The TCR was taken from a woman between 40 and 50 years old in good health. The chain carries TRBV13 and TRBJ1-2; the match to TRBD1 covers 11 bases. Sequencing was done on a sample of blood. As DNA, the CDR3 is TGTGCCAGCAGCTTAGGAGCCGGGACAGGGGGTTTCTATGGCTACACCTTC. Translation gives CASSLGAGTGGFYGYTF.